Each of the 25 T cell receptor beta chains below was sequenced from the same sample in a study of T cell responses to AZD1222 COVID-19 vaccine. TCRdb keeps only in-frame clones here, not all; method: immunoSEQ multiplex PCR. The data contain 150,000 to 200,000 clones, 80% to 90% of them singletons. The sample in question was peripheral blood, obtained on day 0 of MenACWY control vaccination. The receptors were sampled from an adult in good health.

This chain uses TRBV29-1 with TRBJ2-5, with D perhaps TRBD1 or TRBD2 (5 bases each). Deletions cut 4 bases from V and 4 bases from J, with 7 bases between. There are 11 residues in the CDR3. Germline values: CDR1 SQVTM, CDR2 ANQGSEA. CDR3 sequence: CSVAGRETQYF. The CDR3 DNA reads TGCAGCGTTGCAGGGAGAGAGACCCAGTACTTC.

This clone was counted once. The chain is built from TRBV30 and TRBJ1-5; D call uncertain. V gave up 0 bases and J gave up 3 bases, with 12 bases separating them. The CDR3 loop spans 15 amino acids. Germline V gives CDR1 GTSNPN, CDR2 SVGIG (reference sequence). The CDR3, as DNA: TGTGCCTGGAGTGTCGATCAGATACTCAATCAGCCCCAGCATTTT. This gives the protein CAWSVDQILNQPQHF.

Written as DNA, the CDR3 is TGTGCCAGCAGCGCCCCGAGGGGGCAGGCAGATACGCAGTATTTT. It yields the protein CASSAPRGQADTQYF. The chain uses TRBV9 and TRBJ2-3; TRBD1 agrees at 7 bases. The CDR3 contains 15 residues. Germline CDR1 SGDLS, CDR2 YYNGEE. Trimming cost V 3 bases and J 4 bases; bases outside gene matches: 8. Full variable domain (rest looked up from reference TRBV9 and TRBJ2-3): DSGVTQTPKHLITATGQRVTLRCSPRSGDLSVYWYQQSLDQGLQFLIQYYNGEERAKGNILERFSAQQFPDLHSELNLSSLELGDSALYFCASSAPRGQADTQYFGPGTRLTVL.

The chain is built from TRBV7-3 and TRBJ1-1; D unresolved. Germline V gene data show CDR1 as SGHTA and CDR2 as FQGTGA. The CDR3 is 13 amino acids. V was trimmed by 0 bases and J by 6 bases, leaving 8 bases between them. CDR3 sequence (DNA): TGTGCCAGCAGCTTAACCCGGGAGGCTGAAGCTTTCTTT. It specifies CASSLTREAEAFF.

This sequence joins TRBV30 and TRBJ2-7, with D possibly TRBD1 on 5 matching bases. Germline V gene data show CDR1 as GTSNPN and CDR2 as SVGIG (reference sequence). The CDR3 length is 14 residues. V lost 0 bases and J 6 bases, leaving 15 bases between the germline ends. CDR3 residues: CAWSVRGARGEQYF. CDR3 DNA: TGTGCCTGGAGTGTGCGTGGGGCGAGAGGCGAGCAGTACTTC.

A remark on this clone: The germline gene is not matched at one end of the junction; a read error may be the cause. The rearrangement uses TRBV27 and TRBJ2-5; possibly TRBD1 or TRBD2 for D (5 bases each). Per germline, CDR1 MNHEY and CDR2 SMNVEV (reference sequence). This CDR3 has 13 amino acids. As DNA, the CDR3 is TGTGCCAGCAGCCGAGGGACCGGAGAGCCCCAGTACTTC. It translates to CASSRGTGEPQYF.

This chain uses TRBV2 with TRBJ1-4; D unclear. CDR3 length: 12 residues. The germline V gene encodes CDR1 SNHLY and CDR2 FYNNEI. Trimming took 10 bases from V and 7 from J, leaving 13 bases between them. CDR3 DNA: TGTGCCACAGGCTGGGCGCGTGAAAAACTGTTTTTT. Encoded protein: CATGWAREKLFF.

The J gene is TRBJ2-1, the V gene TRBV7-9; 10 bases agree with TRBD2. This CDR3 spans 16 amino acids. The germline gives CDR1 SEHNR, CDR2 FQNEAQ (reference sequence). With V trimmed by 2 bases and J by 7 bases, 8 bases remained unmatched. The CDR3 DNA sequence: TGTGCCAGCAGCTTATTCGCAGCGGGGGGGTCTAATGAGCAGTTCTTC. Protein sequence: CASSLFAAGGSNEQFF.

Here the CDR3 DNA reads TGTGCCAGGCGGGATGGACCGAGGACAGGGGAGACGGATACGCAGTATTTT. Its translation: CARRDGPRTGETDTQYF. The chain links TRBV25-1 to TRBJ2-3, with 9 bases aligning to TRBD1. J lost 6 bases, V lost 9 bases, and 19 bases had no gene match. Germline V gives CDR1 MGHDK, CDR2 SYGVNS. CDR3 length: 17 amino acids.

V is TRBV5-5 and J is TRBJ2-5, with a weak D call TRBD2 (5 bases). Germline V CDR1 and CDR2: SGHKS, YYEKEE (reference sequence). Trimming stripped 1 base from V and 4 bases from J, with 11 bases between. There are 14 residues in the CDR3. CDR3 amino acids: CASSLFFGGETQYF. As DNA, the CDR3 is TGTGCCAGCAGCTTGTTTTTCGGAGGAGAGACCCAGTACTTC. Variable domain in full (rest from reference TRBV5-5 and TRBJ2-5): DAGVTQSPTHLIKTRGQQVTLRCSPISGHKSVSWYQQVLGQGPQFIFQYYEKEERGRGNFPDRFSARQFPNYSSELNVNALLLGDSALYLCASSLFFGGETQYFGPGTRLLVL.

The chain joins TRBV5-4 to TRBJ2-7; D unclear. This CDR3 contains 12 residues. Germline V CDR1 and CDR2: SGHNT, YYREEE (reference sequence). With 4 bases removed from V and 2 bases from J, the gap between germline ends came to 7 bases. CDR3 nucleotide sequence: TGTGCCAGCAGCCGAGAAACCTACGAGCAGTACTTC. It encodes CASSRETYEQYF.

V and J are TRBV4-3 and TRBJ2-2, with 10 nucleotides matching TRBD2. V dropped 5 bases and J dropped 5; count of bases not matched to a gene: 8. This CDR3 is 16 amino acids long. In germline, CDR1 is LGHNA, CDR2 YSLEER. CDR3 loop: CASSKGVSGGTGELFF. DNA for the CDR3: TGCGCCAGCAGCAAAGGGGTTAGCGGGGGGACCGGGGAGCTGTTTTTT.

The rearrangement uses TRBV6-5 and TRBJ1-4, with 10 bases aligning to TRBD1. The J segment lost 7 bases and the V segment lost 5 bases, leaving 7 bases of the junction unmatched. The V gene's germline CDR1 is MNHEY and CDR2 SVGAGI. The CDR3 runs 15 residues. The CDR3 DNA reads as TGTGCCAGCAGTCCCTTCCGGGACAGGGGTGAAAAACTGTTTTTT. It codes for CASSPFRDRGEKLFF.

This chain joins TRBV9 and TRBJ1-3; 12 bases agree with TRBD1. The trim removed 3 bases at V and 0 bases at J, leaving 7 bases unmatched. Germline V gives CDR1 SGDLS, CDR2 YYNGEE. CDR3 length equals 18 residues. The CDR3 DNA follows: TGTGCCAGCAGCGCGGGACAGGGGGCTCTTCTCTCTGGAAACACCATATATTTT. Translation: CASSAGQGALLSGNTIYF.

This chain links TRBV28 with TRBJ1-5, with TRBD1 matching 10 bases. CDR1 is MDHEN and CDR2 is SYDVKM in the germline V gene. The CDR3 contains 17 residues. J gave up 5 bases and V 4 bases, and 11 bases lay outside the gene matches. CDR3 sequence: CASSSGGTGESYQPQHF. The CDR3 DNA is TGTGCCAGCAGTTCAGGGGGGACAGGGGAGTCCTATCAGCCCCAGCATTTT.

V and J are TRBV25-1 and TRBJ1-2; TRBD1 agrees at 7 bases. Germline CDR1 and CDR2: MGHDK and SYGVNS. The V and J ends lost 1 base and 4 bases, in that order; junction bases with no gene match: 6. The CDR3 extends over 15 amino acids. The CDR3 here is CASSEFKGASYGYTF. Here the CDR3 DNA reads TGTGCCAGCAGTGAATTTAAGGGGGCGAGCTATGGCTACACCTTC.

The chain links TRBV7-6 to TRBJ1-5, with 7 bases lining up with TRBD1. J gave up 0 bases and V 2 bases, and 19 bases lay outside the gene matches. CDR1 SGHVS and CDR2 FNYEAQ come from the germline V gene. The length of the CDR3 is 21 residues. DNA for the CDR3: TGTGCCAGCAGCTTAACGCGGGGAAGAGGACAGGAAGGGTGTAGCAATCAGCCCCAGCATTTT. Translating it yields CASSLTRGRGQEGCSNQPQHF.

This clone was seen a handful of times. The gene calls are TRBV3-1 (or the pseudogene TRBV3-2) and TRBJ1-2; D is unresolved. V was trimmed by 6 bases and J by 0 bases, leaving 8 bases between them. Germline V gene sequence: CDR1 LGHDT, CDR2 YNNKEL (reference sequence). The CDR3 covers 13 residues. CDR3 amino acids: CASRRSTNYGYTF. DNA of the CDR3: TGTGCCAGCAGGAGAAGCACTAACTATGGCTACACCTTC.

The rearrangement links TRBV28 to TRBJ2-7; D gene unclear. Germline values: CDR1 MDHEN, CDR2 SYDVKM. The length of the CDR3 is 14 residues. Trimming took off 5 bases at V and 6 bases at J, with 17 bases between the two ends. The CDR3 bases are TGTGCCAGCAGTCCCCCGGGTCTCGTTATCGAGCAGTACTTC. This gives the protein CASSPPGLVIEQYF.

The chain has TRBV6-1 and TRBJ1-2, with D uncertain. Trimming cost V 3 bases and J 8 bases, with 7 bases left between them. Per the germline V gene, CDR1 is MNHNS and CDR2 is SASEGT. The CDR3 sequence is 11 residues long. CDR3 in DNA: TGTGCCAGCAGTGATAATCTGGGCTACACCTTC. Translated: CASSDNLGYTF.

This clone was counted only a few times. This chain connects TRBV2 to TRBJ2-2; D is perhaps TRBD1 or TRBD2 (5 bases each). Trimming removed 3 bases from V and 2 bases from J, with 7 bases in between. Germline V lookup: CDR1 SNHLY, CDR2 FYNNEI. CDR3 length: 14 residues. CDR3 amino acids: CASSERGNTGELFF. The DNA of the CDR3 is TGTGCCAGCAGTGAGAGGGGAAACACCGGGGAGCTGTTTTTT.

The chain has TRBV28 and TRBJ1-1; D is unresolved. The CDR3 has 11 amino acids. Trimming stripped 6 bases from V and 0 bases from J, with 2 bases between. Per germline, CDR1 MDHEN and CDR2 SYDVKM. CDR3 nucleotide sequence: TGTGCCAGCAGGCTGAACACTGAAGCTTTCTTT. Amino acid sequence: CASRLNTEAFF. The full variable domain, its missing parts supplied by reference TRBV28 and TRBJ1-1, is DVKVTQSSRYLVKRTGEKVFLECVQDMDHENMFWYRQDPGLGLRLIYFSYDVKMKEKGDIPEGYSVSREKKERFSLILESASTNQTSMYLCASRLNTEAFFGQGTRLTVV.

This chain uses TRBV28 with TRBJ2-1; D not certain. The CDR3 sequence is 15 residues long. V was clipped by 3 bases and J by 8 bases, with 17 bases between them. Germline-derived CDR1 and CDR2 are MDHEN and SYDVKM. This chain's CDR3 is CASSLPSPKFYEQFF. The CDR3 nucleotides are TGTGCCAGCAGTTTGCCCTCCCCAAAGTTCTATGAGCAGTTCTTC.

The rearrangement uses TRBV11-2 and TRBJ2-7; tentative D call: TRBD1 (6 bases). The CDR3 consists of 16 residues. CDR1 is SGHAT and CDR2 is FQNNGV in the germline V gene. Trimming cost V 5 bases and J 3 bases, with 20 bases left between them. The DNA of the CDR3 is TGTGCCAGCAGCACCCGGACAGACCTAACCGTCTACGAGCAGTACTTC. As protein: CASSTRTDLTVYEQYF.

The chain joins TRBV28 to TRBJ2-3; D not resolved. Germline values: CDR1 MDHEN, CDR2 SYDVKM. CDR3 length: 14 amino acids. Between the trimmed V and J ends, which lost 6 bases and 0 bases, there was a span of 10 bases. CDR3 residues: CASSPPVSTDTQYF. CDR3 nucleotide sequence: TGTGCCAGCAGCCCGCCGGTCAGCACAGATACGCAGTATTTT.